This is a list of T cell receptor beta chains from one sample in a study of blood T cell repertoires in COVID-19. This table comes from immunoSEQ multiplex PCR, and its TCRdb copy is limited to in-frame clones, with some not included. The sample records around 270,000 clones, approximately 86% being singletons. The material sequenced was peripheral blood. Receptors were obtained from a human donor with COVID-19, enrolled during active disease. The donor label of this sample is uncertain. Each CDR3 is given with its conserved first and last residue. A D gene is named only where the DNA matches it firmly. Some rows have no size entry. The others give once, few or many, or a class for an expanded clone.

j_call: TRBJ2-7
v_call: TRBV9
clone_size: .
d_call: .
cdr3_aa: CASSATRGFPSEQYF
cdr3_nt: TGTGCCAGCAGCGCAACGAGGGGGTTCCCTAGCGAGCAGTACTTC

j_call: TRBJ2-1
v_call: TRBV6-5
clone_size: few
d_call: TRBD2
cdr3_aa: CASSPSGSVNEQFF
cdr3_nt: TGTGCCAGCAGTCCTAGCGGGAGCGTGAATGAGCAGTTCTTC

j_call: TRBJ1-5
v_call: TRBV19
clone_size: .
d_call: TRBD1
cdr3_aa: CASSGDRDQPQHF
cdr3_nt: TGTGCCAGTAGTGGGGACAGGGATCAGCCCCAGCATTTT

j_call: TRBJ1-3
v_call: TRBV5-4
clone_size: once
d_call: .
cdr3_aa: CASSWKTGQAGNTIYF
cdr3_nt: TGTGCCAGCAGCTGGAAGACAGGTCAGGCTGGAAACACCATATATTTT

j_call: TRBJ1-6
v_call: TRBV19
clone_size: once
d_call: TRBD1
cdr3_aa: CASRTGEDNSPLHF
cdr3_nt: TGTGCCAGCCGGACAGGGGAAGATAATTCACCCCTCCACTTT

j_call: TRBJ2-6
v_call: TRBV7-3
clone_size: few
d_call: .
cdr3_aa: CASSPSRFTGANVLTF
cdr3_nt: TGTGCCAGCAGCCCGTCCAGGTTTACAGGGGCCAACGTCCTGACTTTC

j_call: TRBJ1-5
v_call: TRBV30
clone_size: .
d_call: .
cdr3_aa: CAWSQGRDQPQHF
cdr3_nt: TGTGCCTGGAGTCAGGGGAGGGATCAGCCCCAGCATTTT

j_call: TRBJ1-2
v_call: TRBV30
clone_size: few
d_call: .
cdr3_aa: CAWSDRDYGYTF
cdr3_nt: TGTGCCTGGAGCGACCGGGACTATGGCTACACCTTC

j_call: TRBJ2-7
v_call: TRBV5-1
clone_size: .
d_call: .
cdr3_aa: CASRMGGGTYEQYF
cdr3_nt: TGCGCCAGCAGGATGGGTGGCGGGACCTACGAGCAGTACTTC

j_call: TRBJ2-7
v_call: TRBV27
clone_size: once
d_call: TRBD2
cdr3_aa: CASSSSGRTYEQYF
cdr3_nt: TGTGCCAGCAGCTCTAGCGGGAGGACTTACGAGCAGTACTTC

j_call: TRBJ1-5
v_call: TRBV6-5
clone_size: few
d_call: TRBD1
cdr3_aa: CASSFQGGSQPQHF
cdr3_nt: TGTGCCAGCAGTTTCCAGGGGGGATCTCAGCCCCAGCATTTT

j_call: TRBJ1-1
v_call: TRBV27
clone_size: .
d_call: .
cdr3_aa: CASSGGLSATEAFF
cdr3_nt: TGTGCCAGCAGTGGCGGGTTAAGTGCCACTGAAGCTTTCTTT

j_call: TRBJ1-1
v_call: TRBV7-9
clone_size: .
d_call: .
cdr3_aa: CASSFSNLNTEAFF
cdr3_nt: TGTGCCAGCAGCTTTTCCAATCTGAACACTGAAGCTTTCTTT

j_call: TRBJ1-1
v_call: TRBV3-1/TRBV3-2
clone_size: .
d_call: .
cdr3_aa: CASSQEDRGAFF
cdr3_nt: TGTGCCAGCAGCCAAGAGGACCGGGGAGCTTTCTTT

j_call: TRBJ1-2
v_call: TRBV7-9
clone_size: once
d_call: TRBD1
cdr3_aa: CASSSQGAHNGYTF
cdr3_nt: TGTGCCAGCAGTTCCCAGGGGGCGCATAATGGCTACACCTTC

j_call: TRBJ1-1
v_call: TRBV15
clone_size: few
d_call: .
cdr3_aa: CATSRDLIYTEAFF
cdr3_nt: TGTGCCACCAGCAGAGATCTAATTTACACTGAAGCTTTCTTT

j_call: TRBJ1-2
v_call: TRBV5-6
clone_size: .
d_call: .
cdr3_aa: CASSPGDYGYTF
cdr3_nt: TGTGCCAGCAGCCCAGGTGACTATGGCTACACCTTC

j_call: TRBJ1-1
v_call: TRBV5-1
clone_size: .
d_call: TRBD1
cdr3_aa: CASSYKTGEGEAFF
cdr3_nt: TGCGCCAGCAGCTACAAGACAGGGGAAGGTGAAGCTTTCTTT